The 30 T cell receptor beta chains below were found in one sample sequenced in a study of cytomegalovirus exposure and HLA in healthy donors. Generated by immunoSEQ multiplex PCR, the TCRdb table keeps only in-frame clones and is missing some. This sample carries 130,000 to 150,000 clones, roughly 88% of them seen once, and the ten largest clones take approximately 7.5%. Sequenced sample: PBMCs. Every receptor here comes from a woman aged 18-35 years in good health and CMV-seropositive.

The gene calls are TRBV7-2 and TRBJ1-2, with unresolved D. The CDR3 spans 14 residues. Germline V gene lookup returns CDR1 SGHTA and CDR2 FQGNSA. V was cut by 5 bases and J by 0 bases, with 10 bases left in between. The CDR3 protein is CASSQFEANYGYTF. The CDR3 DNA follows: TGTGCCAGCAGCCAATTCGAGGCTAACTATGGCTACACCTTC.

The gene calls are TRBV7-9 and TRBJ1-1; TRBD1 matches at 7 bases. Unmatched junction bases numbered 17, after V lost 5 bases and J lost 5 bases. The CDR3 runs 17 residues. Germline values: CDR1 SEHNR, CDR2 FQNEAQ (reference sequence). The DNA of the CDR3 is TGTGCCAGCAGCCGCAGACAGGGAACACGGACGCGGACTGAAGCTTTCTTT. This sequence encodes CASSRRQGTRTRTEAFF.

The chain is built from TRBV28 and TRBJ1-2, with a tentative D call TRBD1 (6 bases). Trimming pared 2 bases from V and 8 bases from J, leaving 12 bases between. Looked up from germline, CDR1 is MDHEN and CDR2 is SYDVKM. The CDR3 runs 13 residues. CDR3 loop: CASSLRPRGGYTF. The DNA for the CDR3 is TGTGCCAGCAGTTTACGCCCAAGGGGGGGCTACACCTTC.

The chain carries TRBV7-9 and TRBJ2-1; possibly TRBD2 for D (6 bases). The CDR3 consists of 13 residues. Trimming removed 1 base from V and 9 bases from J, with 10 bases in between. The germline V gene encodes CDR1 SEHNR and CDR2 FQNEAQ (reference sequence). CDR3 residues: CASSLGGVSEQFF. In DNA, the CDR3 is TGTGCCAGCAGCTTAGGCGGGGTGAGTGAGCAGTTCTTC.

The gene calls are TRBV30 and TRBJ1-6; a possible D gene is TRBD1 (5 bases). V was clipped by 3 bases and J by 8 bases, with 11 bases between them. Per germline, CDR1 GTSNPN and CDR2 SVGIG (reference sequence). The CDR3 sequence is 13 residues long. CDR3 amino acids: CAWSLPGDSPLHF. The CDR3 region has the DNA TGTGCCTGGAGCCTCCCGGGGGATTCACCCCTCCACTTT.

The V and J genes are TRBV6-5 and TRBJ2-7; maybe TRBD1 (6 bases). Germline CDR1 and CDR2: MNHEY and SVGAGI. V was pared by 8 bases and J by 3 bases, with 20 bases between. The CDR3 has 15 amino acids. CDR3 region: CASRRAATGYYEQYF. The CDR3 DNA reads TGTGCCAGCCGACGCGCGGCGACAGGCTACTACGAGCAGTACTTC.

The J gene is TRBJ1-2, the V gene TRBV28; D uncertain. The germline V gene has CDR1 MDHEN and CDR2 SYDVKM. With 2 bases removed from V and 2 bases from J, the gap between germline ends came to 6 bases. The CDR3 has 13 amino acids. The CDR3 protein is CASSLVQNYGYTF. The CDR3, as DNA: TGTGCCAGCAGTTTAGTCCAGAACTATGGCTACACCTTC.

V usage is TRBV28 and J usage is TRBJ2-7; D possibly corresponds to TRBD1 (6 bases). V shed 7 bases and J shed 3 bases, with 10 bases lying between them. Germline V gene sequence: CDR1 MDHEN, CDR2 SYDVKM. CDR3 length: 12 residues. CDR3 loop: CASNLGHYEQYF. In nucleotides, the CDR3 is TGTGCCAGCAATCTGGGACACTACGAGCAGTACTTC.

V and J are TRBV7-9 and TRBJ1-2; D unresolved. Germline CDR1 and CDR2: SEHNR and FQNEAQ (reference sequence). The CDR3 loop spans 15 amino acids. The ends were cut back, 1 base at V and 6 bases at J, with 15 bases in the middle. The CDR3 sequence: CASSLGEGGPDGYTF. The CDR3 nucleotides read TGTGCCAGCAGCTTAGGGGAGGGTGGGCCGGATGGCTACACCTTC.

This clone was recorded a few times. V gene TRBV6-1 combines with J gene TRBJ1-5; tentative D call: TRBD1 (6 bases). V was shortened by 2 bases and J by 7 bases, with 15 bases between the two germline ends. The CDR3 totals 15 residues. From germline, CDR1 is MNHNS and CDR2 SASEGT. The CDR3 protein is CASSETEGGSQPQHF. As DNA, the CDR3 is TGTGCCAGCAGTGAAACTGAAGGGGGAAGCCAGCCCCAGCATTTT.

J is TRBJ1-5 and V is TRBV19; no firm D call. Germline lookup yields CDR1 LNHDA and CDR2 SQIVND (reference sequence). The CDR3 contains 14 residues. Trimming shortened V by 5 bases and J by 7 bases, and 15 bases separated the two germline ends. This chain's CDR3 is CASSSRGNEQPQHF. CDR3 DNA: TGTGCCAGTAGTTCGCGCGGGAATGAGCAGCCCCAGCATTTT.

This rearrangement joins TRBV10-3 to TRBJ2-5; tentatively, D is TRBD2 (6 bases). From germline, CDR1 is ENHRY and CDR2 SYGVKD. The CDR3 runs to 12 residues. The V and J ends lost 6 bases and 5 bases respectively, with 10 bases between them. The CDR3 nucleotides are TGTGCCATCAGCGGGGGTCGGGAGACCCAGTACTTC. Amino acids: CAISGGRETQYF.

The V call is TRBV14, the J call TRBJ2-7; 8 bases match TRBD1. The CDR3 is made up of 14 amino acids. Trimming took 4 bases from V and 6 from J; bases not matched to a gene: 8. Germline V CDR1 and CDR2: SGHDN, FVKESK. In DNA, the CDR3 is TGTGCCAGCAGCCTTGGGACAGGTTTCCTCGAGCAGTACTTC. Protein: CASSLGTGFLEQYF. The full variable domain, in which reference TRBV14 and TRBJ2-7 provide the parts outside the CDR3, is EAGVTQFPSHSVIEKGQTVTLRCDPISGHDNLYWYRRVMGKEIKFLLHFVKESKQDESGMPNNRFLAERTGGTYSTLKVQPAELEDSGVYFCASSLGTGFLEQYFGPGTRLTVT.

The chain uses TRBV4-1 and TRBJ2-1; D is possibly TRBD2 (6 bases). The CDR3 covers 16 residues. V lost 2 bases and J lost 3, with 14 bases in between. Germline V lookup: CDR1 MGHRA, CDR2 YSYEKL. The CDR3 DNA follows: TGCGCCAGCAGCCAAAGCGGGCTAAACGTCTACAATGAGCAGTTCTTC. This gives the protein CASSQSGLNVYNEQFF.

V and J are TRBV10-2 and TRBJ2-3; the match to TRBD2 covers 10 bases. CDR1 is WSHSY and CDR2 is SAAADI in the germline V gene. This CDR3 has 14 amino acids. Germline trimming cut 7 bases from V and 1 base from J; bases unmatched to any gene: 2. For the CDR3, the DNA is TGCGCCAGCAACGGACTAGCGGGCACAGATACGCAGTATTTT. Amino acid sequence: CASNGLAGTDTQYF.

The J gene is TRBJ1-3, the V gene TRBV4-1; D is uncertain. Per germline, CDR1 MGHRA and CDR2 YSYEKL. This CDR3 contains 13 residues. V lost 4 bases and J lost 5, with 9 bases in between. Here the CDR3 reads CASSRVARNTIYF. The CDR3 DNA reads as TGCGCCAGCAGCCGAGTCGCGAGAAACACCATATATTTT.

This CDR3 is CASSSPTGFYGYTF. CDR3 sequence (DNA): TGTGCCAGCAGTTCCCCGACAGGCTTCTATGGCTACACCTTC. This sequence joins TRBV28 and TRBJ1-2; the D gene is possibly TRBD1 (6 bases). Trimming shortened V by 4 bases and J by 4 bases, and 13 bases separated the two germline ends. This CDR3 spans 14 amino acids. CDR1 and CDR2 (germline): MDHEN, SYDVKM.

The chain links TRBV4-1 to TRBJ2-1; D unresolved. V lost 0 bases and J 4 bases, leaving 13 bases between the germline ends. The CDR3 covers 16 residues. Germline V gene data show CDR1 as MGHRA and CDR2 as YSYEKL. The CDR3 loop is CASSQDLVLQYNEQFF. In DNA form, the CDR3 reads TGCGCCAGCAGCCAAGACTTAGTTCTCCAATACAATGAGCAGTTCTTC.

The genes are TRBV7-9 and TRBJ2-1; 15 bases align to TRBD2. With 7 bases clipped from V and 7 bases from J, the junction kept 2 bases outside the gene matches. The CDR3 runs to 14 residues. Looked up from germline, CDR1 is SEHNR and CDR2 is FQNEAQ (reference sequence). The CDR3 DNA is TGTGCCAGCAAAGGGACTAGCGGGAGGAATGAGCAGTTCTTC. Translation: CASKGTSGRNEQFF.

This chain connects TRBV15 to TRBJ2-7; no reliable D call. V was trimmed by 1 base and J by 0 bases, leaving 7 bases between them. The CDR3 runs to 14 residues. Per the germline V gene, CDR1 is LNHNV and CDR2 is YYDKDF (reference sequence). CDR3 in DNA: TGTGCCACCAGCAGAGTGTGGAGCTCCTACGAGCAGTACTTC. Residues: CATSRVWSSYEQYF.

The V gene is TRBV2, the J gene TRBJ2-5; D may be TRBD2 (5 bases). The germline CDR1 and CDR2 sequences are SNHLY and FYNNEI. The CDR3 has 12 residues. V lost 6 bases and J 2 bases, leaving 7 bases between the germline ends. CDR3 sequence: CASSLAQETQYF. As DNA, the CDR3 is TGTGCCAGCAGCCTAGCTCAAGAGACCCAGTACTTC.

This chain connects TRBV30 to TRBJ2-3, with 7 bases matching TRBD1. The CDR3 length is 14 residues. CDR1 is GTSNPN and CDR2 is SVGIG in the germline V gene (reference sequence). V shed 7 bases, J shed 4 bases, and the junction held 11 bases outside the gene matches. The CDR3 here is CASTTGDPADTQYF. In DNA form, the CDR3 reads TGTGCCTCAACCACAGGGGACCCCGCAGATACGCAGTATTTT.

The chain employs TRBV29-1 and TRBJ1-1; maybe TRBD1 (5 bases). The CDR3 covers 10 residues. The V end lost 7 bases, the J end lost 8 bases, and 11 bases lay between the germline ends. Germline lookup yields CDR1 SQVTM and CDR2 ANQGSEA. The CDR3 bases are TGCAGCGCTGGGGGGTCAGAAGCTTTCTTT. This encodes CSAGGSEAFF.

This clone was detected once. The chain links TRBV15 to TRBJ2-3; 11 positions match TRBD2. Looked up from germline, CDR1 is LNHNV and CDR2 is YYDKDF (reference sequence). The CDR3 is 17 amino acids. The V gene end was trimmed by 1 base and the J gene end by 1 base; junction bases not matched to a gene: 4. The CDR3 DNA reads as TGTGCCACCAGCAGAGGTTCGACTAGCGGGGGCACAGATACGCAGTATTTT. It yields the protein CATSRGSTSGGTDTQYF.

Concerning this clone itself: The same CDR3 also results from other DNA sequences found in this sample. The CDR3 here is CASSRGTDTQYF. CDR3 nucleotide sequence: TGTGCCAGCAGCCGGGGGACAGATACGCAGTATTTT. The chain combines TRBV9 with TRBJ2-3; tentatively, D is TRBD2 (6 bases). CDR3 size: 12 residues. V lost 4 bases and J 3 bases, leaving 6 bases between the germline ends. Germline values: CDR1 SGDLS, CDR2 YYNGEE. The full variable domain, completed using reference TRBV9 and TRBJ2-3, is DSGVTQTPKHLITATGQRVTLRCSPRSGDLSVYWYQQSLDQGLQFLIQYYNGEERAKGNILERFSAQQFPDLHSELNLSSLELGDSALYFCASSRGTDTQYFGPGTRLTVL.

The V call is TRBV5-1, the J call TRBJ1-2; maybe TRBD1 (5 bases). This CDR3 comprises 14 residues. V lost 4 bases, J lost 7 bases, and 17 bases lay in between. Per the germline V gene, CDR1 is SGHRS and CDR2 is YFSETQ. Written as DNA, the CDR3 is TGCGCCAGCAGCCCAAATTCAGGGTCGGGTGGCTACACCTTC. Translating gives CASSPNSGSGGYTF.

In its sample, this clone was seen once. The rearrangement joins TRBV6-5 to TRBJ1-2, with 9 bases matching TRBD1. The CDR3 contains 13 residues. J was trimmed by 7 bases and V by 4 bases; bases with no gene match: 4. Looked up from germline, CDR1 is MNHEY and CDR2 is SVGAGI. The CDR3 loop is CASSLTGGGGYTF. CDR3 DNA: TGTGCCAGCAGTTTGACAGGGGGAGGTGGCTACACCTTC.

The CDR3 sequence: CASSWLAGNEQFF. As DNA, the CDR3 is TGTGCCAGCAGCTGGCTAGCGGGCAATGAGCAGTTCTTC. This chain links TRBV7-3 with TRBJ2-1, with TRBD2 identical over 8 bases. The CDR3 is 13 residues long. Germline-derived CDR1 and CDR2 are SGHTA and FQGTGA. J lost 6 bases, V lost 4 bases, and 2 bases had no gene match.

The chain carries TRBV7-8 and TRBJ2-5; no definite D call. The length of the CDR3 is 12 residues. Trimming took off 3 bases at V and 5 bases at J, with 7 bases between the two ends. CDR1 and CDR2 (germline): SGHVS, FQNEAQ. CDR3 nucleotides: TGTGCCAGCAGCTTCATCGGGGAGACCCAGTACTTC. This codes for CASSFIGETQYF.

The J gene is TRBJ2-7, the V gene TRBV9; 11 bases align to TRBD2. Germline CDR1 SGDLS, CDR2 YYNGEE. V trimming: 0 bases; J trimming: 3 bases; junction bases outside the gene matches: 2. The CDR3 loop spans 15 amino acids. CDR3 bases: TGTGCCAGCAGCGTAGTAGGACTAGCGGGCTACGAGCAGTACTTC. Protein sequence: CASSVVGLAGYEQYF.